The rows below give T cell receptor beta chains drawn from one sample of a study of T cell responses to AZD1222 COVID-19 vaccine. Sequenced by immunoSEQ multiplex PCR; TCRdb stores in-frame clones only, minus some. The sample lists just under 95,000 clones; roughly 88% were seen once. The sequencing used peripheral blood, collected on day 0 of AZD1222 vaccination. The receptor set was obtained from an adult in good health. Both conserved end residues are part of each CDR3. D genes are given only for firm matches. Clone size is not always given. Where it is, it says once, few, many or a class for expanded clones.

V gene	clone size	J gene	D gene	CDR3 protein	CDR3 DNA
TRBV7-3	.	TRBJ2-5	.	CASGKDRQETQYF	TGTGCCAGCGGGAAAGACAGACAAGAGACCCAGTACTTC
TRBV4-3	.	TRBJ2-7	TRBD2	CASSQETLAGGLYEQYF	TGCGCCAGCAGCCAAGAGACTCTAGCGGGGGGTCTCTACGAGCAGTACTTC
TRBV5-1	once	TRBJ2-7	.	CASSLQGYEQYF	TGCGCCAGCAGCTTGCAGGGCTACGAGCAGTACTTC
TRBV7-2	once	TRBJ2-5	TRBD2	CASSGLAGVETQYF	TGTGCCAGCAGCGGCCTAGCGGGGGTAGAGACCCAGTACTTC
TRBV9	.	TRBJ2-6	TRBD1	CASSVALGGPGANVLTF	TGTGCCAGCAGCGTAGCCCTAGGGGGCCCAGGGGCCAACGTCCTGACTTTC
TRBV30	once	TRBJ1-1	.	CAWRGLSTTEAFF	TGTGCCTGGAGGGGACTCTCGACGACTGAAGCTTTCTTT
TRBV28	.	TRBJ1-5	.	CASSLGRREAQHF	TGTGCCAGCAGTTTAGGGCGGCGGGAGGCCCAGCATTTT
TRBV5-1	once	TRBJ1-5	.	CASSLDGTFSNQPQHF	TGCGCCAGCAGCCTGGATGGGACGTTTAGCAATCAGCCCCAGCATTTT
TRBV6-6	.	TRBJ1-3	.	CASSYHTSGNTIYF	TGTGCCAGCAGTTACCACACCTCTGGAAACACCATATATTTT
TRBV3-1/TRBV3-2	few	TRBJ2-6	.	CASSQGRGAGANVLTF	TGTGCCAGCAGCCAAGGTCGGGGGGCCGGGGCCAACGTCCTGACTTTC
TRBV30	.	TRBJ2-1	.	CAWSQGREHEQFF	TGTGCCTGGAGTCAAGGCAGGGAGCATGAGCAGTTCTTC
TRBV6-5	.	TRBJ1-2	TRBD1	CASSHSGTGAGYTF	TGTGCCAGCAGTCACTCCGGGACAGGGGCTGGCTACACCTTC
TRBV9	.	TRBJ1-1	.	CASSVEQWDTEAFF	TGTGCCAGCAGCGTAGAACAGTGGGACACTGAAGCTTTCTTT
TRBV19	once	TRBJ2-1	TRBD1	CASSSGTGNFNEQFF	TGTGCCAGTAGTAGTGGGACAGGAAATTTCAATGAGCAGTTCTTC
TRBV19	.	TRBJ2-7	.	CASSTGAAYEQYF	TGTGCCAGTAGTACAGGGGCGGCCTACGAGCAGTACTTC
TRBV19	.	TRBJ1-5	.	CASSISSSGQPQHF	TGTGCCAGTAGTATAAGCAGCTCGGGTCAGCCCCAGCATTTT
TRBV7-9	.	TRBJ1-2	.	CASSLAAGTYGYTF	TGTGCCAGCAGCTTAGCAGCAGGGACCTATGGCTACACCTTC
TRBV30	.	TRBJ1-6	TRBD1	CAWRIFTGGPNSPLHF	TGTGCCTGGAGAATCTTCACAGGGGGCCCTAATTCACCCCTCCACTTT
TRBV3-1/TRBV3-2	.	TRBJ2-7	.	CASSLRGGPAEQYF	TGTGCCAGCAGCCTAAGAGGGGGGCCAGCCGAGCAGTACTTC
TRBV14	.	TRBJ2-7	TRBD1	CASSHRQGQTYEQYF	TGTGCCAGCAGCCATCGACAGGGACAGACCTACGAGCAGTACTTC
TRBV28	.	TRBJ1-3	TRBD1	CASSNRGRQYTIYF	TGTGCCAGCAGTAACAGGGGTCGTCAGTACACCATATATTTT
TRBV11-1	few	TRBJ1-2	TRBD1	CASSSNPPQGNGYTF	TGTGCCAGCAGCTCTAACCCCCCACAGGGGAATGGCTACACCTTC
TRBV6-6	.	TRBJ1-2	.	CASSSGANYGYTF	TGTGCCAGCAGTTCAGGGGCTAACTATGGCTACACCTTC
TRBV27	.	TRBJ1-1	.	CASRRRIYTEAFF	TGTGCCAGCAGACGACGGATCTACACTGAAGCTTTCTTT
TRBV21-1	once	TRBJ1-4	.	CASSRQGAGEKLFF	TGTGCCAGCAGCAGACAGGGGGCCGGGGAAAAACTGTTTTTT
TRBV7-2	.	TRBJ1-4	.	CASCPGDNEKLFF	TGTGCCAGCTGTCCAGGGGATAATGAAAAACTGTTTTTT
TRBV5-1	.	TRBJ2-3	TRBD2	CASRFLGLAGFSSADTQYF	TGCGCCAGCAGGTTCCTCGGACTAGCGGGGTTCTCGAGTGCAGATACGCAGTATTTT
TRBV7-9	.	TRBJ1-5	TRBD1	CASSLAGTGGVNQPQHF	TGTGCCAGCAGCTTAGCGGGGACAGGGGGAGTCAATCAGCCCCAGCATTTT
TRBV21-1	.	TRBJ2-5	.	CASSKDSRKETQYF	TGTGCCAGCAGCAAGGACTCGCGGAAAGAGACCCAGTACTTC
TRBV30	once	TRBJ1-1	TRBD1	CAWSALTGGGWNTEAFF	TGTGCCTGGAGTGCCTTAACAGGGGGAGGCTGGAACACTGAAGCTTTCTTT
TRBV6-6	once	TRBJ2-7	TRBD1	CASSYPRTGRNEQYF	TGTGCCAGCAGTTACCCGCGGACAGGGAGGAACGAGCAGTACTTC
TRBV5-3	.	TRBJ2-3	.	CARSSTKSPDTQYF	TGTGCCAGAAGCTCAACCAAGTCGCCAGATACGCAGTATTTT
TRBV5-1	once	TRBJ2-5	TRBD2	CASSLGLAGNHGWETQYF	TGCGCCAGCAGCTTGGGACTAGCGGGGAACCATGGATGGGAGACCCAGTACTTC
TRBV3-1/TRBV3-2	.	TRBJ1-2	.	CASSPTSGADNYGYTF	TGTGCCAGCAGCCCTACCTCGGGGGCAGATAACTATGGCTACACCTTC
TRBV6-2/TRBV6-3	.	TRBJ2-1	TRBD2	CASIPGGPYNEQFF	TGTGCCAGCATCCCGGGGGGGCCCTACAATGAGCAGTTCTTC
TRBV5-6	.	TRBJ1-4	.	CASHRAGINEKLFF	TGTGCCAGCCACCGGGCAGGTATTAATGAAAAACTGTTTTTT
TRBV6-5	.	TRBJ2-7	TRBD1	CASTPETGEEYEQYF	TGTGCCAGTACCCCTGAGACAGGGGAGGAATACGAGCAGTACTTC
TRBV21-1	.	TRBJ1-5	.	CASSKDGEGINQPQHF	TGTGCCAGCAGCAAAGACGGGGAGGGGATCAATCAGCCCCAGCATTTT
TRBV7-2	.	TRBJ2-7	.	CASSFVQGAHEQYF	TGTGCCAGCAGCTTTGTGCAGGGTGCCCACGAGCAGTACTTC
TRBV30	few	TRBJ1-6	.	CAWSRQGDNSPLHF	TGTGCCTGGAGTCGTCAGGGCGACAATTCACCCCTCCACTTT
TRBV5-6	.	TRBJ2-2	.	CASSFSGELFF	TGTGCCAGCAGCTTTTCCGGGGAGCTGTTTTTT
TRBV6-5	.	TRBJ1-6	.	CASRPGHYNSPLHF	TGTGCCAGCAGGCCGGGACACTATAATTCACCCCTCCACTTT
TRBV2	.	TRBJ2-3	.	CASSGTTDTQYF	TGTGCCAGCAGCGGGACCACAGATACGCAGTATTTT
TRBV9	.	TRBJ1-5	.	CASSVAAGSNQPQHF	TGTGCCAGCAGCGTAGCTGCAGGGTCCAATCAGCCCCAGCATTTT
TRBV6-5	.	TRBJ1-3	.	CASSQLQAAGNTIYF	TGTGCCAGCAGTCAACTCCAGGCCGCAGGAAACACCATATATTTT
TRBV5-6	.	TRBJ2-7	TRBD1	CASSFDRGHEQYF	TGTGCCAGCAGCTTTGACAGGGGGCACGAGCAGTACTTC
TRBV18	.	TRBJ1-2	.	CASSPNPQGGDANYGYTF	TGTGCCAGCTCACCAAACCCCCAGGGAGGGGATGCGAACTATGGCTACACCTTC
TRBV5-1	.	TRBJ1-2	.	CASSLAAPEDYGYTF	TGCGCCAGCAGCTTGGCCGCCCCCGAGGACTATGGCTACACCTTC
TRBV9	.	TRBJ2-1	.	CASSVAGLNEQFF	TGTGCCAGCAGCGTAGCAGGGTTGAATGAGCAGTTCTTC
TRBV2	.	TRBJ1-2	TRBD1	CASSQDPGTGYGYTF	TGTGCCAGCTCCCAGGACCCCGGGACAGGCTATGGCTACACCTTC
TRBV19	.	TRBJ2-7	.	CASLSYDRPYEQYF	TGTGCCAGTCTTTCCTACGACAGGCCCTACGAGCAGTACTTC
TRBV6-5	.	TRBJ1-4	TRBD1	CASSLDRGSEKLFF	TGTGCCAGCAGCCTTGACAGGGGGAGTGAAAAACTGTTTTTT
TRBV11-2	.	TRBJ1-1	.	CASSLVTSEAFF	TGTGCCAGCAGCTTAGTTACGTCTGAAGCTTTCTTT
TRBV7-2	.	TRBJ2-7	.	CASSPDQRSLYEQYF	TGTGCCAGCAGTCCAGACCAGCGTTCGCTCTACGAGCAGTACTTC
TRBV28	.	TRBJ1-2	TRBD1	CASSLQGANGYTF	TGTGCCAGCAGTTTACAGGGGGCGAATGGCTACACCTTC
TRBV7-2	.	TRBJ1-1	TRBD1	CASIRDRGIREAFF	TGTGCCAGCATCCGGGACAGGGGGATTCGTGAAGCTTTCTTT
TRBV19	.	TRBJ1-5	TRBD1	CASSIGGQTYSNQPQHF	TGTGCCAGTAGTATAGGGGGACAGACTTATAGCAATCAGCCCCAGCATTTT